These T cell receptor beta chains were read from a single sample in a study of response to subunit inactivated influenza vaccine. MiXCR, run by TCRdb on the RT-PCR reads, gives a single entry per CDR3 protein. The sample has 700,000 to 900,000 distinct CDR3 sequences; 20% to 25% are singletons. Sequencing used PBMCs from blood, obtained roughly 5 days after vaccination. The receptors come from a man aged 50-59 years who received an inactivated influenza vaccine. Both conserved end residues are part of each CDR3. A D gene is named only where the DNA matches it firmly. A clone size is listed for some rows: how often the clone was seen (once, few, many), or a class if it is expanded.

clone size: NA; D gene: NA; J gene: TRBJ1-1; V gene: TRBV18; CDR3 protein: CASSRQEGLEAFF; CDR3 DNA: TGTGCCAGCTCACGACAGGAGGGGCTTGAAGCTTTCTTT
clone size: many; D gene: TRBD2; J gene: TRBJ2-1; V gene: TRBV29-1; CDR3 protein: CSAGLAGGGDEQFF; CDR3 DNA: TGCAGCGCAGGACTAGCGGGAGGTGGGGATGAGCAGTTCTTC
clone size: few; D gene: NA; J gene: TRBJ1-1; V gene: TRBV10-3; CDR3 protein: CAISRAGAVNTEAFF; CDR3 DNA: TGTGCCATCAGTCGCGCAGGGGCCGTGAACACTGAAGCTTTCTTT
clone size: few; D gene: NA; J gene: TRBJ2-5; V gene: TRBV10-3; CDR3 protein: CAIRSDGPLLQETQYF; CDR3 DNA: TGTGCCATCAGGAGCGACGGTCCCCTCCTCCAAGAGACCCAGTACTTC
clone size: many; D gene: NA; J gene: TRBJ2-1; V gene: TRBV10-3; CDR3 protein: CAISESGVSYNEQFF; CDR3 DNA: TGTGCCATCAGTGAGTCTGGGGTCTCCTACAATGAGCAGTTCTTC
clone size: few; D gene: NA; J gene: TRBJ1-2; V gene: TRBV27; CDR3 protein: CASSSRQAGYGYTF; CDR3 DNA: TGTGCCAGCAGTTCCAGACAGGCGGGGTATGGCTACACCTTC
clone size: few; D gene: TRBD1; J gene: TRBJ2-3; V gene: TRBV3-1; CDR3 protein: CASSRYRGNTDTQYF; CDR3 DNA: TGTGCCAGCAGCCGGTACAGGGGCAACACAGATACGCAGTATTTT
clone size: NA; D gene: NA; J gene: TRBJ2-7; V gene: TRBV28; CDR3 protein: CASSLGVRGADEQYF; CDR3 DNA: TGTGCCAGCAGCCTCGGGGTTAGAGGTGCGGACGAGCAGTACTTC
clone size: few; D gene: TRBD1; J gene: TRBJ2-2; V gene: TRBV10-3; CDR3 protein: CAIRTGGNTGELFF; CDR3 DNA: TGTGCCATCAGAACAGGGGGGAACACCGGGGAGCTGTTTTTT
clone size: few; D gene: TRBD1; J gene: TRBJ1-2; V gene: TRBV29-1; CDR3 protein: CSVEDPRQGYGYTF; CDR3 DNA: TGCAGCGTTGAAGATCCAAGACAGGGATATGGCTACACCTTC
clone size: few; D gene: NA; J gene: TRBJ2-7; V gene: TRBV7-8; CDR3 protein: CASSPKPRGHYEQYF; CDR3 DNA: TGTGCCAGCAGCCCGAAGCCCCGGGGGCACTACGAGCAGTACTTC
clone size: NA; D gene: TRBD2; J gene: TRBJ2-7; V gene: TRBV5-1; CDR3 protein: CASSSGGTSGLAYEQYF; CDR3 DNA: TGCGCCAGCAGCTCCGGGGGGACTAGCGGATTAGCCTACGAGCAGTACTTC
clone size: few; D gene: TRBD1; J gene: TRBJ1-6; V gene: TRBV4-3; CDR3 protein: CASSQDRATYSPLHF; CDR3 DNA: TGCGCCAGCAGCCAGGACAGGGCTACGTATTCACCCCTCCACTTT
clone size: few; D gene: NA; J gene: TRBJ1-5; V gene: TRBV6-2/TRBV6-3; CDR3 protein: CASSYVSPPQHF; CDR3 DNA: TGTGCCAGCAGTTACGTATCCCCGCCCCAGCATTTT
clone size: once; D gene: TRBD1; J gene: TRBJ2-2; V gene: TRBV12-3/TRBV12-4; CDR3 protein: CASSLVRGQIGELFF; CDR3 DNA: TGTGCCAGCAGTTTAGTCAGGGGGCAAATCGGGGAGCTGTTTTTT
clone size: NA; D gene: NA; J gene: TRBJ2-1; V gene: TRBV5-1; CDR3 protein: CASSPPRHYNEQFF; CDR3 DNA: TGCGCCAGCAGTCCCCCCCGGCACTACAATGAGCAGTTCTTC
clone size: few; D gene: TRBD2; J gene: TRBJ2-5; V gene: TRBV20-1; CDR3 protein: CSAGPTFSGSRETQYF; CDR3 DNA: TGCAGTGCTGGGCCAACCTTTAGCGGGAGTAGAGAGACCCAGTACTTC
clone size: NA; D gene: NA; J gene: TRBJ2-2; V gene: TRBV7-9; CDR3 protein: CASSTAGRANTGELFF; CDR3 DNA: TGTGCCAGCAGCACGGCCGGCAGGGCGAACACCGGGGAGCTGTTTTTT
clone size: NA; D gene: TRBD2; J gene: TRBJ2-1; V gene: TRBV12-3/TRBV12-4; CDR3 protein: CASSGLAGGRYNEQFF; CDR3 DNA: TGTGCCAGCAGCGGACTAGCGGGGGGTAGGTACAATGAGCAGTTCTTC
clone size: few; D gene: TRBD1; J gene: TRBJ2-3; V gene: TRBV7-7; CDR3 protein: CASSRTGATADTQYF; CDR3 DNA: TGTGCTAGCAGTAGGACAGGGGCGACCGCAGATACGCAGTATTTT
clone size: NA; D gene: TRBD2; J gene: TRBJ2-3; V gene: TRBV7-9; CDR3 protein: CASSLTSGRLTDTQYF; CDR3 DNA: TGTGCCAGCAGCTTGACTAGCGGGAGGCTCACAGATACGCAGTATTTT
clone size: NA; D gene: NA; J gene: TRBJ2-5; V gene: TRBV6-5; CDR3 protein: CASISSGGKTQYF; CDR3 DNA: TGTGCCAGCATTTCAAGCGGTGGGAAGACCCAGTACTTC
clone size: few; D gene: TRBD1; J gene: TRBJ1-1; V gene: TRBV5-1; CDR3 protein: CASSAKGDSHEAFF; CDR3 DNA: TGCGCCAGCAGCGCTAAAGGGGACAGCCATGAAGCTTTCTTT
clone size: few; D gene: NA; J gene: TRBJ2-1; V gene: TRBV20-1; CDR3 protein: CSATTRFEQFF; CDR3 DNA: TGCAGTGCGACGACTAGATTTGAGCAGTTCTTC
clone size: NA; D gene: TRBD2; J gene: TRBJ2-1; V gene: TRBV20-1; CDR3 protein: CSATSGHEQFF; CDR3 DNA: TGCAGTGCAACTAGCGGCCATGAGCAGTTCTTC
clone size: few; D gene: NA; J gene: TRBJ2-7; V gene: TRBV5-1; CDR3 protein: CASSLVAREYEQYF; CDR3 DNA: TGCGCCAGCAGCTTGGTCGCCAGGGAATACGAGCAGTACTTC
clone size: few; D gene: NA; J gene: TRBJ2-7; V gene: TRBV5-1; CDR3 protein: CASSFALRGNEQYF; CDR3 DNA: TGCGCCAGCAGCTTCGCCCTTCGTGGGAACGAGCAGTACTTC
clone size: many; D gene: NA; J gene: TRBJ1-2; V gene: TRBV7-2; CDR3 protein: CASSSLFGVGDYGYTF; CDR3 DNA: TGTGCCAGCAGCTCCCTCTTCGGGGTCGGGGATTATGGCTACACCTTC
clone size: few; D gene: TRBD2; J gene: TRBJ2-3; V gene: TRBV7-9; CDR3 protein: CASSVPSGRAADTQYF; CDR3 DNA: TGTGCCAGCAGCGTACCTAGCGGGAGAGCGGCAGATACGCAGTATTTT
clone size: NA; D gene: TRBD1; J gene: TRBJ2-6; V gene: TRBV10-3; CDR3 protein: CAVTGGTNSGANVLTF; CDR3 DNA: TGTGCCGTAACAGGGGGCACTAACTCTGGGGCCAACGTCCTGACTTTC
clone size: NA; D gene: NA; J gene: TRBJ1-3; V gene: TRBV5-5; CDR3 protein: CASSLEGVYGNTIYF; CDR3 DNA: TGTGCCAGCAGCTTGGAGGGTGTCTATGGAAACACCATATATTTT
clone size: once; D gene: NA; J gene: TRBJ2-7; V gene: TRBV29-1; CDR3 protein: CSVDLGSEQYF; CDR3 DNA: TGCAGCGTTGATCTTGGTTCCGAGCAGTACTTC